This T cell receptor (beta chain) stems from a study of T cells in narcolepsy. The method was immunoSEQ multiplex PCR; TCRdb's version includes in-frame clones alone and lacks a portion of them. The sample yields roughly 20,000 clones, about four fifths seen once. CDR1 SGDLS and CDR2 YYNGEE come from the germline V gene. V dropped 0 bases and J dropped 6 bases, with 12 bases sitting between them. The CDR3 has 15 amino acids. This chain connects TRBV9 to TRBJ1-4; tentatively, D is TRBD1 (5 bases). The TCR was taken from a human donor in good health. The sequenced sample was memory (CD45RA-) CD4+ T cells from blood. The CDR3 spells CASSVALGTDEKLFF. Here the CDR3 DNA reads TGTGCCAGCAGCGTAGCGCTTGGGACGGATGAAAAACTGTTTTTT.